The source of this TCR beta chain is a study of T cell repertoires in cytomegalovirus infection (dated by TCRdb to between 2018 and 2021). Regarding the research as a whole: The HLA type of each donor mattered for the analysis, because public TCR beta signatures pointed to carriage of CMV infection along with the matching HLA type. Points the paper makes about the study in general: The ex vivo response was dominated by HLA-C-restricted CMV-specific TCR beta clonotypes, which also provided the single most frequent clonotype in two of eight donors. Cumulative frequency of public TCR beta family members discriminated carriers of CMV infection plus the relevant HLA type in this cohort and an independent approximately 360-donor cohort.

This clonotype was recorded at least ten times. It lacks a known antigen. Base qualities are not provided; no much larger clone lies one nucleotide away. The CDR3 sequence holds 15 residues, the cysteine and phenylalanine included. Just CDR3 DNA is preserved here, 45 bases in frame from base 1. The junction shows trimming of 5 bases on V and 8 bases on J, and the gene matches do not reach 9 bases of it. Sequencing took place on an Illumina HiSeq 1500. TCRdb itself trimmed the public reads at Q25 with fastp, ran MiXCR and retained productive beta chains. One record per CDR3 amino acid sequence lists the most common genes and DNA. The sample table holds a few hundred thousand distinct CDR3 sequences, of which under 25% were seen once. Together, the top ten hold about 20% of the sample.

The chain is assembled from TRBV12-3 or TRBV12-4 and TRBJ1-2, with 12 central nucleotides matching TRBD1. Input material: CD8+ T cells from PBMCs. This TCR came from a human donor in good health (CMV status not recorded). Some clones in this sample may be carry-over from other donors' samples. CDR3 loop: CASSPRRDRGRGYTF. The base sequence is TGTGCCAGCAGTCCGCGCCGGGACAGGGGGCGAGGCTACACCTTC.